This T cell receptor (beta chain) was recorded in a study of T-cell memory formation after mild COVID-19. Using its own MiXCR run on the 5' RACE reads, TCRdb lists one record per CDR3 protein. The table shows under 300,000 distinct CDR3 sequences, with roughly 15% occurring only once. General study results and limits: The authors left the SARS-CoV-2 specificity of second-wave clones peaking on day 37 unconfirmed. Contracting clones from day 15 to 85 showed balanced CD4/CD8; later expanders favored CD4+. The study detected some responding clones in pre-infection memory, suggesting cross-reactive memory joined.

CDR3 length equals 16 residues. Germline CDR1 reads MNHNS; CDR2 reads SASEGT. Trimming removed 5 bases at V and 1 base at J, with 17 bases between. This clonotype was seen ten or more times. The target antigen is unknown. The source of this sequence is a man between 18 and 35 years old who had mild COVID-19 (a few samples of this study predate the infection). Cell type and time point are not known. V usage is TRBV6-1 and J usage is TRBJ1-1; a possible D gene is TRBD1 (6 bases). The sequenced material came from PBMCs or a T cell subset sorted from them (not recorded which). The CDR3 spells CASSPLGGRGNTEAFF. CDR3 coding DNA: TGTGCCAGCAGTCCGTTGGGGGGGCGAGGGAACACTGAAGCTTTCTTT.